In its sample, the clone carrying this T cell receptor beta chain was seen a few times. Its antigen is unknown. The sample belongs to a study of T cells in Graves' hyperthyroidism and ophthalmopathy. Findings and caveats of the study: Most thyroid-expanded clonotypes above 0.001 were also found in blood.

Exclusion of patients followed from uncontrolled infection, other autoimmune disease, pregnancy or lactation. Fresh peripheral blood, around 9.3 ml of it, supplied the PBMCs. The CDR3 consists of 15 residues. The germline CDR1 and CDR2 sequences are SGHTA and FQGNSA. Trimming cost V 1 base and J 3 bases, with 12 bases left between them. Template material for amplifying TCR beta CDR3 regions consisted of RNA transcripts. TCR CDR3 underwent first-round RT-PCR with the HTBI primer set. TCRdb itself ran the multiplex PCR reads through MiXCR, one entry per CDR3 protein. Among about 350,000 distinct CDR3 sequences listed, approximately 14% were seen once.

This clonotype was sampled from a woman in her thirties with Graves' hyperthyroidism. This chain uses TRBV7-2 with TRBJ2-5; D is unclear. The source material was blood. CDR3 protein: CASSLDGTWEETQYF. In DNA form, the CDR3 reads TGTGCCAGCAGCTTAGACGGTACATGGGAAGAGACCCAGTACTTC.